These 24 T cell receptor beta chains share one sample of origin, sequenced in a study of blood T cells in healthy people across ages. The use of a sample-barcoded 5' primer and a J-beta primer mix characterized a second PCR of roughly 6 to 11 cycles. Using its own MiXCR run on the 5' RACE reads, TCRdb lists one record per CDR3 protein. In the table there are 1,500,000 or so distinct CDR3 sequences, roughly 64% of which are singletons. Sequencing input: blood. These receptors were taken from a man aged 18 to 35 in good health.

J is TRBJ2-7 and V is TRBV2, with TRBD2 matching over 10 bases. Germline CDR1 SNHLY, CDR2 FYNNEI. This CDR3 has 15 residues. J gave up 2 bases and V 11 bases, and 12 bases lay outside the gene matches. The CDR3 DNA reads TGTGCCTCCGGGTCGGGGACTAGCGTACCCTACGAGCAGTACTTC. This translates into CASGSGTSVPYEQYF.

The chain joins TRBV27 to TRBJ2-7; 7 positions match TRBD1. Germline V lookup: CDR1 MNHEY, CDR2 SMNVEV (reference sequence). V shed 4 bases, J shed 3 bases, and the junction held 9 bases outside the gene matches. The CDR3 is 15 residues long. The CDR3 nucleotides are TGTGCCAGCAGTTCAATGACAGGGATCGGCTACGAGCAGTACTTC. It specifies CASSSMTGIGYEQYF.

Notes on this clonotype: Sequence at one end of the junction differs from germline and may be a read error. The chain employs TRBV20-1 and TRBJ2-4; 7 bases are a match to TRBD2. CDR3 length equals 14 residues. Germline lookup yields CDR1 DFQATT and CDR2 SNEGSKA (reference sequence). The CDR3 DNA is TGCAGTCCCAAGCCGGGGGGATCCAAAAACATTCGGTACTTC. This sequence encodes CSPKPGGSKNIRYF.

As concerns this clonotype: Relative to the germline gene, one junction end is altered; a read error may explain this. The rearrangement joins TRBV20-1 to TRBJ1-2; 7 bases match TRBD1. This CDR3 has 15 residues. Germline V lookup: CDR1 DFQATT, CDR2 SNEGSKA (reference sequence). The CDR3 protein is CSAGDPLTGSWGYTF. CDR3 DNA: TGCAGTGCTGGAGACCCCCTGACAGGGTCTTGGGGCTACACCTTC.

The rearrangement links TRBV7-6 to TRBJ2-3; 9 nucleotides agree with TRBD2. CDR3 length equals 16 residues. V shed 6 bases and J 1 base; nucleotides not matched to a gene: 8. Germline CDR1 reads SGHVS; CDR2 reads FNYEAQ. The CDR3 DNA is TGTGCCAGCAGGCGGGTAGCGGGGGACGGCACAGATACGCAGTATTTT. Its protein product is CASRRVAGDGTDTQYF. The full variable domain, rest sourced from reference TRBV7-6 and TRBJ2-3, is GAGVSQSPRYKVTKRGQDVALRCDPISGHVSLYWYRQALGQGPEFLTYFNYEAQQDKSGLPNDRFSAERPEGSISTLTIQRTEQRDSAMYRCASRRVAGDGTDTQYFGPGTRLTVL.

This rearrangement joins TRBV5-1 to TRBJ2-1; TRBD1 agrees at 8 bases. The last part of the DNA fits TRBJ2-7 better; the J call may be wrong. The CDR3 has 15 residues. CDR1 is SGHRS, CDR2 YFSETQ, per germline. In nucleotides, the CDR3 is TGCGCCAGCAGCACATGGACAGGGAACTACAATGAGCAGTACTTC. It yields the protein CASSTWTGNYNEQYF.

This chain joins TRBV15 and TRBJ2-1, with D perhaps matching TRBD2 (6 bases). CDR1 LNHNV and CDR2 YYDKDF come from the germline V gene (reference sequence). Trimming took 1 base from V and 10 from J, leaving 17 bases between them. This CDR3 has 15 residues. The CDR3 coding sequence is TGTGCCACCAGCAGAGGGACTAACGTCGCAAAGGAGCAGTTCTTC. Residues: CATSRGTNVAKEQFF.

V gene TRBV11-2 combines with J gene TRBJ2-4, with TRBD2 matching 9 bases. The DNA matches TRBJ2-7 better at its end, which makes the J call doubtful. From germline, CDR1 is SGHAT and CDR2 FQNNGV. The CDR3 length is 16 residues. CDR3 coding DNA: TGTGCCAGCAGCTTAGTGCCTAGCGGGACCGCCTACGAGCAGTACTTC. Translating it yields CASSLVPSGTAYEQYF.

A word on this clonotype: A read error may account for a junction end that differs from germline. The chain combines TRBV7-2 with TRBJ2-6; D may be TRBD1 (6 bases). The germline gives CDR1 SGHTA, CDR2 FQGNSA. The CDR3 sequence is 15 residues long. CDR3 nucleotides: TGTGCCAGCAGCTTCCAGGGGTCTGGGTCCAACGTCCTGACTTTC. As protein: CASSFQGSGSNVLTF.

V gene TRBV14 combines with J gene TRBJ2-6; D is perhaps TRBD1 (6 bases). The CDR3 totals 17 residues. Trimming took 5 bases from V and 4 from J, leaving 18 bases between them. The V gene's germline CDR1 is SGHDN and CDR2 FVKESK. As DNA, the CDR3 is TGTGCCAGCAGCGAACTTACAGGGCGTACCGGGGCCAACGTCCTGACTTTC. Encoded protein: CASSELTGRTGANVLTF.

In DNA, the CDR3 is TGCGCCAGCAGCCAAGATCCAGCGGGGGAAGAGACCCAGTACTTC. It specifies CASSQDPAGEETQYF. V and J are TRBV4-3 and TRBJ2-5; 8 bases fit TRBD2. Trimming at V came to 0 bases and at J to 3 bases, leaving 3 bases not matched to a gene. The CDR3 runs to 15 residues. From germline, CDR1 is LGHNA and CDR2 YSLEER.

The chain carries TRBV5-1 and TRBJ1-2, with no clear D. CDR1 is SGHRS, CDR2 YFSETQ, per germline. Trimming left V 0 bases short and J 6 bases short, with 15 bases between. CDR3 size: 15 residues. CDR3 sequence reads: CASSLESPRNHGYTF. The CDR3 DNA is TGCGCCAGCAGCTTGGAATCCCCCAGGAACCATGGCTACACCTTC.

This clonotype was picked up a small number of times. The chain employs TRBV29-1 and TRBJ2-7; 7 bases map to TRBD1. With V trimmed by 6 bases and J by 0 bases, 5 bases remained unmatched. The germline CDR1 and CDR2 sequences are SQVTM and ANQGSEA. The CDR3 consists of 13 residues. In DNA form, the CDR3 reads TGCAGCGTACCGGGACAGAACTCCTACGAGCAGTACTTC. Its translation: CSVPGQNSYEQYF.

This chain links TRBV4-1 with TRBJ2-3, with a tentative D call TRBD1 (6 bases). The CDR3 sequence is 16 residues long. The V and J ends lost 2 bases and 0 bases respectively, with 12 bases between them. The germline gives CDR1 MGHRA, CDR2 YSYEKL. The CDR3 region has the DNA TGCGCCAGCAGCCAACTTACAGGGTGGAGCACAGATACGCAGTATTTT. Encoded protein: CASSQLTGWSTDTQYF.

In its sample, this clonotype was seen once. The chain joins TRBV7-6 to TRBJ2-7; 7 bases line up with TRBD1. The germline CDR1 and CDR2 sequences are SGHVS and FNYEAQ. The CDR3 sequence is 15 residues long. V lost 1 base and J lost 3; bases outside the gene matches: 6. CDR3 loop: CASSLGWSGGYEQYF. As DNA, the CDR3 is TGTGCCAGCAGCTTAGGGTGGTCAGGGGGCTACGAGCAGTACTTC.

This clonotype was counted once. The germline gene is not matched at one end of the junction; a read error may be the cause. The chain couples TRBV12-3 or TRBV12-4 to TRBJ2-1, with 10 bases identical to TRBD1. The CDR3 loop spans 14 amino acids. For the CDR3, the DNA is TGTGCCAGCAGGTTAGTGCTATGGGACAGGGGGCAGTTCTTC. It yields the protein CASRLVLWDRGQFF.

The chain couples TRBV20-1 to TRBJ1-1; unclear D gene. The CDR3 has 13 residues. Trimming pared 6 bases from V and 6 bases from J, leaving 17 bases between. Per the germline V gene, CDR1 is DFQATT and CDR2 is SNEGSKA (reference sequence). In DNA form, the CDR3 reads TGCAGTGCAGACATGCATGGGTACTCTGAAGCTTTCTTT. It is translated as CSADMHGYSEAFF.

The chain couples TRBV10-3 to TRBJ1-2, with unresolved D. V lost 3 bases to trimming and J lost 4 bases, with 15 bases between them. Germline V lookup: CDR1 ENHRY, CDR2 SYGVKD. CDR3 length: 15 amino acids. The CDR3 nucleotides are TGTGCCATCAGTGAATGGTCCTCGGGCCGCTATGGCTACACCTTC. Protein: CAISEWSSGRYGYTF.

The genes are TRBV10-3 and TRBJ2-7; a possible D gene is TRBD2 (6 bases). The CDR3 sequence is 16 residues long. The V gene's germline CDR1 is ENHRY and CDR2 SYGVKD. Trimming took 4 bases from V and 5 from J, leaving 21 bases between them. CDR3: CAISAPRSRGDNEQYF. The CDR3 DNA reads as TGTGCCATCAGTGCACCCAGGTCGCGGGGAGACAACGAGCAGTACTTC.

This clonotype has just a few counts. V and J are TRBV29-1 and TRBJ1-2; tentative D call: TRBD1 (6 bases). CDR1 is SQVTM and CDR2 is ANQGSEA in the germline V gene. The V end was cut by 3 bases, the J end by 5 bases, with 10 bases between. The CDR3 covers 12 residues. DNA for the CDR3: TGCAGCGTTGACGGCAGGGGATATGGCTACACCTTC. Protein sequence: CSVDGRGYGYTF.

This clonotype was seen more than once but under ten times. DNA of the CDR3: TGTGCCAGCAGCTTTTTCCCTGTCGGCGGGAGGGGCCATGAGCAGTTCTTC. Protein sequence: CASSFFPVGGRGHEQFF. The chain carries TRBV7-9 and TRBJ2-1, with 9 bases matching TRBD2. The CDR3 has 17 residues. The V segment lost 3 bases and the J segment 8 bases; nucleotides outside the gene matches: 14. Looked up from germline, CDR1 is SEHNR and CDR2 is FQNEAQ (reference sequence).

The gene calls are TRBV6-1 and TRBJ2-3; 8 nucleotides align to TRBD2. The CDR3 is 19 residues long. V shed 7 bases, J shed 8 bases, and the junction held 26 bases outside the gene matches. Germline V CDR1 and CDR2: MNHNS, SASEGT. CDR3 loop: CASNGGPLGGRPPIPTQYF. The CDR3, as DNA: TGTGCCAGCAACGGGGGCCCCTTAGGCGGGAGGCCCCCTATCCCTACGCAGTATTTT.

The chain couples TRBV10-2 to TRBJ2-3; 7 bases fit TRBD2. Germline-derived CDR1 and CDR2 are WSHSY and SAAADI. The V gene end was trimmed by 3 bases and the J gene end by 5 bases; junction bases not matched to a gene: 5. The CDR3 length is 14 residues. The DNA for the CDR3 is TGCGCCAGCAGTGACGCGGCGGGAGAAGATACGCAGTATTTT. This codes for CASSDAAGEDTQYF.

V usage is TRBV28 and J usage is TRBJ2-4, with 9 bases identical to TRBD1. CDR3 size: 19 residues. Germline V gene sequence: CDR1 MDHEN, CDR2 SYDVKM. V gave up 6 bases and J gave up 0 bases; unmatched junction bases: 15. CDR3 nucleotides: TGTGCCAGCAGCGGTCCGAGGGGACAGGGACTACTAGCCAAAAACATTCAGTACTTC. It translates to CASSGPRGQGLLAKNIQYF.